This is a list of T cell receptor beta chains from one sample in a study of T cells in Graves' hyperthyroidism and ophthalmopathy. MiXCR was run by TCRdb on the multiplex PCR reads, yielding one entry per CDR3 protein. This sample carries more than 100,000 distinct CDR3 sequences, roughly 44% of them seen once, and the ten largest clones take about 28%. Sequencing was carried out using blood. The source of these receptors is a man aged 35 to 55 with Graves' hyperthyroidism. Both conserved end residues are part of each CDR3. Fields, in order: V gene, D gene, clone size, J gene, CDR3 protein, CDR3 DNA. D genes are given only for firm matches. Not all rows give a size; the values are once, few, many and, for expanded clones, a class.

TRBV4-3,.,once,TRBJ2-1,CASSQDLGIISYNGQFF,TGCGCCAGCAGTCAAGATCTGGGGATCATCTCCTACAATGGGCAGTTCTTC
TRBV20-1,.,many,TRBJ2-1,CSARESMYNEQFF,TGCAGTGCGAGGGAGTCTATGTACAATGAGCAGTTCTTC
TRBV15,.,.,TRBJ2-6,CATSRDLGSSGANVLTF,TGTGCCACCAGCAGAGATCTAGGGAGCTCTGGGGCCAACGTCCTGACTTTC
TRBV5-4,.,.,TRBJ1-1,CASGLRDTPNTEAFF,TGTGCCAGCGGCCTGCGGGACACACCGAACACGGAAGCTTTCTTT
TRBV20-1,.,once,TRBJ2-2,CSALRTKDTGELFF,TGCAGTGCTCTGAGGACTAAAGACACCGGGGAGCTGTTTTTT
TRBV20-1,TRBD1,many,TRBJ1-1,CSARRGTGGTEAFF,TGCAGTGCTAGAAGGGGGACAGGAGGGACTGAAGCTTTCTTT
TRBV5-4,TRBD2,.,TRBJ2-3,CASSPGLAVITDTQYF,TGTGCCAGCAGCCCCGGACTAGCGGTAATCACAGATACGCAGTATTTT
TRBV7-2,.,.,TRBJ2-1,CASTLDFSYNEQFF,TGTGCCAGCACCCTAGATTTCTCCTACAATGAGCAGTTCTTC
TRBV24-1,TRBD2,.,TRBJ2-7,CASRGEGRERYF,TGTGCCAGCAGAGGGGAGGGAAGGGAGCGGTACTTC
TRBV10-3,.,.,TRBJ2-5,CAIRGTGPRETQYF,TGTGCCATCAGGGGAACAGGGCCCCGAGAGACCCAGTACTTC
TRBV6-2/TRBV6-3,.,many,TRBJ1-6,CASSPPTANSPLHF,TGTGCCAGCAGTCCGCCGACAGCTAATTCACCCCTCCACTTT
TRBV2,TRBD2,.,TRBJ2-2,CASRPGLAFGELFF,TGTGCCAGCAGGCCGGGACTAGCATTTGGGGAGCTGTTTTTT
TRBV12-3/TRBV12-4,TRBD1,many,TRBJ2-1,CASSYRGDEQFF,TGTGCCAGCAGCTACAGGGGAGATGAGCAGTTCTTC
TRBV7-3,TRBD2,once,TRBJ2-5,CASSAGTSGNQETQYF,TGTGCCAGCAGCGCGGGGACTAGCGGTAATCAAGAGACCCAGTACTTC
TRBV2,.,once,TRBJ2-4,CASSVGLQGVQYF,TGTGCCAGCAGTGTGGGACTCCAGGGGGTTCAGTACTTC
TRBV12-3/TRBV12-4,.,many,TRBJ2-5,CASRRGGETQYF,TGTGCCAGCCGGAGAGGGGGGGAGACCCAGTACTTC
TRBV4-1,TRBD1,many,TRBJ2-7,CASSQEWRTGYEQYF,TGCGCCAGCAGCCAAGAGTGGAGGACAGGCTACGAGCAGTACTTC
TRBV7-8,.,.,TRBJ2-1,CASGSATSLNNEQFF,TGTGCCAGCGGAAGCGCTACGTCTTTAAACAATGAGCAGTTCTTC
TRBV20-1,.,once,TRBJ2-5,CSATLNERYF,TGCAGTGCTACGCTGAATGAGCGGTACTTC
TRBV10-3,.,.,TRBJ1-5,CAISQVAGDQPQHF,TGTGCCATCAGCCAGGTGGCAGGGGACCAGCCCCAGCATTTT
TRBV11-1,TRBD1,.,TRBJ1-2,CVSSLGTAYGYAF,TGTGTCAGCAGCTTAGGGACAGCCTATGGTTACGCCTTC
TRBV5-1,.,many,TRBJ1-5,CASSLGRNQPQHF,TGCGCCAGCAGCTTAGGTCGCAATCAGCCCCAGCATTTT
TRBV29-1,TRBD1,.,TRBJ2-3,CSFGTGGADTQYF,TGCAGTTTTGGGACAGGGGGCGCAGATACGCAGTATTTT
TRBV20-1,TRBD2,many,TRBJ2-7,CSAPRTSGGGYEQYF,TGCAGTGCTCCCCGGACTAGCGGGGGGGGCTACGAGCAGTACTTC
TRBV12-3/TRBV12-4,.,.,TRBJ2-2,CASTRELMNTGELFF,TGTGCCAGCACCCGTGAACTGATGAACACCGGGGAGCTGTTTTTT
TRBV6-5,.,many,TRBJ1-2,CASSRDTVGGYTF,TGTGCCAGCAGCCGCGACACAGTCGGTGGCTACACCTTC
TRBV7-2,TRBD1,.,TRBJ2-2,CASSRTGETGELFF,TGTGCCAGCAGTCGGACAGGGGAAACCGGGGAGCTGTTTTTT
TRBV5-8,TRBD2,many,TRBJ2-3,CASRPGGLTDTQYF,TGTGCCAGCAGACCGGGAGGGCTCACAGATACGCAGTATTTT
TRBV20-1,.,many,TRBJ2-6,CSATDSVSGANVLTF,TGCAGTGCAACGGACAGCGTCTCTGGGGCCAACGTCCTGACTTTC
TRBV10-1,TRBD2,.,TRBJ2-7,CAISDVAGGPYEQYF,TGTGCCATCAGTGACGTAGCGGGGGGGCCCTACGAGCAGTACTTC
TRBV7-6,TRBD1,once,TRBJ2-7,CASSSGGEQHF,TGTGCCAGCAGCTCAGGGGGCGAGCAGCACTTC
TRBV7-3,.,many,TRBJ1-1,CASSFSGLAEAFF,TGTGCCAGCAGCTTTAGTGGTCTGGCTGAAGCTTTCTTT
TRBV20-1,.,many,TRBJ1-6,CSARGLNNSPLHF,TGCAGTGCTAGGGGTCTCAATAATTCACCCCTCCACTTT
TRBV29-1,.,.,TRBJ2-7,CSAARGYEQYF,TGCAGCGCTGCTCGCGGGTACGAGCAGTACTTC